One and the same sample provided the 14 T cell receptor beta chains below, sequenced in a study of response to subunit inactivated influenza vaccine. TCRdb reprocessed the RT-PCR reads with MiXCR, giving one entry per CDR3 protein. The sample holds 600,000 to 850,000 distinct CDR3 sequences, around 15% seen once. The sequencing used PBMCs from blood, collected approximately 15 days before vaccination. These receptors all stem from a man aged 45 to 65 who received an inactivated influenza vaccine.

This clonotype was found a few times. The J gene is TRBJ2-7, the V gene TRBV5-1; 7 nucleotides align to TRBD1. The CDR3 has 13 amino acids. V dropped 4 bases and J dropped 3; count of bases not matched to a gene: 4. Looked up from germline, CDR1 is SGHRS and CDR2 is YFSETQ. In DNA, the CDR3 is TGCGCCAGCAGCCAAACAGGGGACTACGAGCAGTACTTC. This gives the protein CASSQTGDYEQYF. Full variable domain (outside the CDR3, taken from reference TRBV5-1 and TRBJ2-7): KAGVTQTPRYLIKTRGQQVTLSCSPISGHRSVSWYQQTPGQGLQFLFEYFSETQRNKGNFPGRFSGRQFSNSRSEMNVSTLELGDSALYLCASSQTGDYEQYFGPGTRLTVT.

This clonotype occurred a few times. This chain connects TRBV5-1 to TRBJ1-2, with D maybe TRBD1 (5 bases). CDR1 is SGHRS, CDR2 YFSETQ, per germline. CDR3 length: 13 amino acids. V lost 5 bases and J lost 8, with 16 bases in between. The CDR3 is CASRNGTAGGYTF. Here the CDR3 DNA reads TGCGCCAGCAGAAATGGGACGGCGGGCGGCTACACCTTC.

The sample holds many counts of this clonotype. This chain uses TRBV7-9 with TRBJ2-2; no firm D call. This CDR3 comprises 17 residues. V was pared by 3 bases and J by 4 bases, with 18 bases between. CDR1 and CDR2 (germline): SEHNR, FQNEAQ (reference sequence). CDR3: CASSFLLGRLGTGELFF. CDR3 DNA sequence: TGTGCCAGCAGCTTCCTGTTGGGCCGGTTGGGCACCGGGGAGCTGTTTTTT.

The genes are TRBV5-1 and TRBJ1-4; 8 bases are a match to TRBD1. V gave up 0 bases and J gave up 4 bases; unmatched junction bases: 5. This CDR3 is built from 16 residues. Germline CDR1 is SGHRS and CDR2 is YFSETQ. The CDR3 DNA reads TGCGCCAGCAGCTTGGACCAGGGGGCCCTTAATGAAAAACTGTTTTTT. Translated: CASSLDQGALNEKLFF.

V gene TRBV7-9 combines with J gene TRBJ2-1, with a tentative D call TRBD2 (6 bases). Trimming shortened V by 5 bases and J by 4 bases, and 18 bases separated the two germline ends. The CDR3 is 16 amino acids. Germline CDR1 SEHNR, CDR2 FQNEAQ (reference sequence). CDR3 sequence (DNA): TGTGCCAGCAGCCTACATTCGGGACTGAGATACAATGAGCAGTTCTTC. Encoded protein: CASSLHSGLRYNEQFF.

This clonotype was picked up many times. The CDR3 sequence is CASTPIKPPYEQYF. Here the CDR3 DNA reads TGTGCCAGCACCCCCATCAAGCCCCCCTACGAGCAGTACTTC. This chain uses TRBV7-9 with TRBJ2-7, with D uncertain. Germline V lookup: CDR1 SEHNR, CDR2 FQNEAQ (reference sequence). The ends were cut back, 7 bases at V and 2 bases at J, with 15 bases in the middle. The CDR3 is 14 amino acids.

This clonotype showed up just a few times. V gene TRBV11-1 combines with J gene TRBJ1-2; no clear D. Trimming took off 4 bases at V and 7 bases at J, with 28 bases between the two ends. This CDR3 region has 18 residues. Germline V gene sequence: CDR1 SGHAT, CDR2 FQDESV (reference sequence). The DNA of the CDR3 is TGTGCCAGCAGCTCCAATTTTAGGATGGGCAGATTTTACCTTGGCTACACCTTC. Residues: CASSSNFRMGRFYLGYTF.

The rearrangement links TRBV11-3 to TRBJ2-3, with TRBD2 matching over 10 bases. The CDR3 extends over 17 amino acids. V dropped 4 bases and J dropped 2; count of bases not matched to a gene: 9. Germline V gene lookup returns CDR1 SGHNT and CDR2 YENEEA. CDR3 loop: CASSSGLAEQLTDTQYF. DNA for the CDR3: TGTGCCAGCAGCTCAGGACTAGCGGAACAACTCACAGATACGCAGTATTTT.

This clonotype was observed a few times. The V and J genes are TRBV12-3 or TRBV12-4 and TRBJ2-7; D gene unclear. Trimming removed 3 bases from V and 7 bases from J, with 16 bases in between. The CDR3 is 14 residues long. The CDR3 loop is CASSFGVRSTEQYF. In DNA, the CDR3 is TGTGCCAGCAGTTTTGGGGTCAGATCGACGGAGCAGTACTTC.

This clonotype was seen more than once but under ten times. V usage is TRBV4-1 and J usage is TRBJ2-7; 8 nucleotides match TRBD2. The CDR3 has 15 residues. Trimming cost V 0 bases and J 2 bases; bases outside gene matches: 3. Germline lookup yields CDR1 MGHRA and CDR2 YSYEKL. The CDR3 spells CASSQELAGTYEQYF. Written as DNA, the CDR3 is TGCGCCAGCAGCCAAGAATTAGCGGGGACCTACGAGCAGTACTTC.

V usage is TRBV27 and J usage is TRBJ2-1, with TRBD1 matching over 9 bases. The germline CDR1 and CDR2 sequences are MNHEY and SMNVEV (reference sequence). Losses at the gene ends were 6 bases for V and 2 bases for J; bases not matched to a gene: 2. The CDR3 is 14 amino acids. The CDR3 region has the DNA TGTGCCAGCAGAAGGGACAGGGCCTACAATGAGCAGTTCTTC. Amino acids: CASRRDRAYNEQFF.

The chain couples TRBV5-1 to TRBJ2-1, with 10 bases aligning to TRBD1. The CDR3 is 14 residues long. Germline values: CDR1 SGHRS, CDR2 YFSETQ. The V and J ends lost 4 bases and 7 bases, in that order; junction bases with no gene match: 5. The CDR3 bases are TGCGCCAGCAGCATGGGACAGGGGAGAAATGAGCAGTTCTTC. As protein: CASSMGQGRNEQFF.

In DNA form, the CDR3 reads TGTGCCAGCAGCCCTAGCGGGGTGTATACGCAGTATTTT. Amino acid sequence: CASSPSGVYTQYF. V gene TRBV2 combines with J gene TRBJ2-3; 9 nucleotides align to TRBD2. The CDR3 covers 13 residues. Trimming took 6 bases from V and 7 from J; bases not matched to a gene: 5. CDR1 is SNHLY and CDR2 is FYNNEI in the germline V gene.

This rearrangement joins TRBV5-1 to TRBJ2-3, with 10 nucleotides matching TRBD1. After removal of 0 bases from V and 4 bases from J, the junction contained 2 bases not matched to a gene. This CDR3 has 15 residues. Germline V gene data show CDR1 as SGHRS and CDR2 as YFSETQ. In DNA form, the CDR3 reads TGCGCCAGCAGCTTGGGGGACAGGGGACCAGATACGCAGTATTTT. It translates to CASSLGDRGPDTQYF. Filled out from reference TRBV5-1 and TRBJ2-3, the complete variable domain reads KAGVTQTPRYLIKTRGQQVTLSCSPISGHRSVSWYQQTPGQGLQFLFEYFSETQRNKGNFPGRFSGRQFSNSRSEMNVSTLELGDSALYLCASSLGDRGPDTQYFGPGTRLTVL.